This T cell receptor beta chain was identified in a study of cytomegalovirus exposure and HLA in healthy donors. The PCR contained 60 Vbeta and 13 Jbeta primers. Here immunoSEQ multiplex PCR was the method, and the copy in TCRdb shows in-frame clones only, minus some. The table includes under 200,000 clones, around 74% detected once. General study findings and limits: Prior analysis indicated that the majority of TCR beta V segments exhibited productivity approximately 87% or approximately 30% of the time. Analyzed later, most CMV-associated TCR beta chains appeared HLA-restricted. Later on, an analysis showed TCR association rates differing by HLA locus, with DRB1 the most and HLA-C the fewest.

V lost 0 bases to trimming and J lost 7 bases, with 16 bases between them. Germline loops: CDR1 SGHTA, CDR2 FQGNSA. The CDR3 is 16 residues long. As regards this clone: The antigen is unknown.

The clonotype originates from a woman aged 25 to 39 in good health and CMV-seronegative. Sample: PBMCs. The chain couples TRBV7-2 to TRBJ2-1; D is perhaps TRBD2 (6 bases). CDR3 DNA sequence: TGTGCCAGCAGCTTAGCTGTGGGACTCGGGGAGAATGAGCAGTTCTTC. This translates into CASSLAVGLGENEQFF.